This paragraph reports one T cell receptor (beta chain). Its antigen is not identified. This sample was taken from a study of CD8 T cells in acute hepatitis C reinfection. Study observations and caveats: Only TCRbeta was bulk sequenced, so alphabeta pairing is unknown. A V04-02/J02-02 clonotype was among about a dozen public ones, independent of outcome.

This table comes from immunoSEQ multiplex PCR, and its TCRdb copy is limited to in-frame clones, with some not included. The sample lists about 40,000 clones, approximately 83% occurring once. Stated time point: naive CD8 control sorted from an acute-time-point sample. CD3, CD8 and CD45RO antibodies stained cells; a viability dye excluded dead cells. Sequencing was carried out using naive CD8+ T cells from PBMCs. The sequence was collected from a woman younger than 35 who spontaneously cleared hepatitis C infection.

The CDR3 here is CAWSEAVGRNTEAFF. Written as DNA, the CDR3 is TGTGCCTGGAGTGAGGCTGTAGGTCGGAACACTGAAGCTTTCTTT. The V and J genes are TRBV30 and TRBJ1-1; D is undetermined. V was clipped by 1 base and J by 1 base, with 13 bases between them. Per germline, CDR1 GTSNPN and CDR2 SVGIG (reference sequence). The CDR3 has 15 amino acids.